The 6 T cell receptor beta chains reported below all come from one sample, sequenced in a study of breast tumors, draining lymph nodes, adjacent tissues. Samples came from axillary lymph nodes draining the breast cancer. TCRdb itself ran the multiplex PCR reads through MiXCR, one entry per CDR3 protein. The sample includes about 230,000 distinct CDR3 sequences, less than 40% of them seen just once. The sample consisted of axillary lymph node tissue. Receptors originate from a female donor with breast cancer. Some clones in this sample may be carry-over from other donors' samples.

Comment on this clonotype: A read error may account for a junction end that differs from germline. CDR3 residues: CTSSQVPGGTTNEKPFF. The CDR3 DNA reads as TGCACCAGCAGCCAGGTCCCGGGAGGCACAACTAATGAAAAACCGTTTTTT. The V gene is TRBV4-3, the J gene TRBJ1-4; D is unresolved. There are 17 residues in the CDR3. Germline V gene sequence: CDR1 LGHNA, CDR2 YSLEER.

This chain uses TRBV29-1 with TRBJ2-3; TRBD2 agrees at 9 bases. Germline V gene sequence: CDR1 SQVTM, CDR2 ANQGSEA. The length of the CDR3 is 14 residues. The V and J ends lost 6 bases and 3 bases, in that order; junction bases with no gene match: 7. In nucleotides, the CDR3 is TGCAGCGTAGCTATAGCGGGAGTGACAGATACGCAGTATTTT. The encoded protein is CSVAIAGVTDTQYF.

This clonotype was seen ten or more times. This chain joins TRBV7-3 and TRBJ2-2; 9 bases fit TRBD1. Germline CDR1 SGHTA, CDR2 FQGTGA. This CDR3 is 16 amino acids long. The V gene end was trimmed by 2 bases and the J gene end by 2 bases; junction bases not matched to a gene: 3. CDR3 bases: TGTGCCAGCAGCTTATTGACAGGGGGTAACACCGGGGAGCTGTTTTTT. This gives the protein CASSLLTGGNTGELFF.

This clonotype came up a few times. One base away lies a much larger clone, so this may be a sequencing read error. The chain is built from TRBV7-3 and TRBJ2-1; the D is unclear. This CDR3 is built from 15 residues. Germline assignment: CDR1 SGHTA and CDR2 FQGTGA. CDR3 sequence (DNA): TGTGCCAGCAGCTCCTCCCCTGACGCGCGCAATGAGCAGCTCTTC. The encoded protein is CASSSSPDARNEQLF.

The J gene is TRBJ2-4, the V gene TRBV9; 12 positions match TRBD2. J was trimmed by 0 bases and V by 0 bases; bases with no gene match: 1. The CDR3 length is 17 residues. Germline CDR1 and CDR2: SGDLS and YYNGEE. For the CDR3, the DNA is TGTGCCAGCAGCGTAGGGGGACTAGCGGGAGCCAAAAACATTCAGTACTTC. Amino acids: CASSVGGLAGAKNIQYF.

V and J are TRBV20-1 and TRBJ2-3; 9 nucleotides line up with TRBD2. V trimming: 1 base; J trimming: 0 bases; junction bases outside the gene matches: 5. CDR3 length equals 16 residues. The germline V gene has CDR1 DFQATT and CDR2 SNEGSKA (reference sequence). In nucleotides, the CDR3 is TGCAGTGCTAGAGGGCTAGCGGGGTCAAGCACAGATACGCAGTATTTT. Translation: CSARGLAGSSTDTQYF.